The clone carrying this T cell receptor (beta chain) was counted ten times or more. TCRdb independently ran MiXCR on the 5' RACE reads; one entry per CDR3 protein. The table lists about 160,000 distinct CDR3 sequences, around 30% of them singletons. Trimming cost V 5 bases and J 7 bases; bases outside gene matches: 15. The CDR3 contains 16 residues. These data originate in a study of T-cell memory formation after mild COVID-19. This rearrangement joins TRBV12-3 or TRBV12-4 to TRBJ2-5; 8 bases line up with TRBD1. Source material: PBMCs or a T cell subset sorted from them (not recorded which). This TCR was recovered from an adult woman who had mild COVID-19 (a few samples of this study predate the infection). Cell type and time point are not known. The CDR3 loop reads CASSIARAGGGWTQYF. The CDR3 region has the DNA TGTGCCAGCAGTATCGCCAGGGCAGGGGGCGGGTGGACCCAGTACTTC.